This T cell receptor (beta chain) was captured in a study of blood T cell repertoires in COVID-19. This CDR3 spans 16 amino acids. The germline gives CDR1 SGDLS, CDR2 YYNGEE. V shed 2 bases and J 0 bases; nucleotides not matched to a gene: 6. TCRdb keeps only in-frame clones here, not all; method: immunoSEQ multiplex PCR. This table has under 300,000 clones, roughly 82% appearing once. This rearrangement joins TRBV9 to TRBJ2-7; TRBD1 agrees at 9 bases. Material for sequencing was peripheral blood. The sequence was obtained from a woman older than 75 with active or convalescent COVID-19. The CDR3 DNA reads TGTGCCAGCAGCGTCGGCCAGACAGGGGGCTCCTACGAGCAGTACTTC. Protein sequence: CASSVGQTGGSYEQYF.